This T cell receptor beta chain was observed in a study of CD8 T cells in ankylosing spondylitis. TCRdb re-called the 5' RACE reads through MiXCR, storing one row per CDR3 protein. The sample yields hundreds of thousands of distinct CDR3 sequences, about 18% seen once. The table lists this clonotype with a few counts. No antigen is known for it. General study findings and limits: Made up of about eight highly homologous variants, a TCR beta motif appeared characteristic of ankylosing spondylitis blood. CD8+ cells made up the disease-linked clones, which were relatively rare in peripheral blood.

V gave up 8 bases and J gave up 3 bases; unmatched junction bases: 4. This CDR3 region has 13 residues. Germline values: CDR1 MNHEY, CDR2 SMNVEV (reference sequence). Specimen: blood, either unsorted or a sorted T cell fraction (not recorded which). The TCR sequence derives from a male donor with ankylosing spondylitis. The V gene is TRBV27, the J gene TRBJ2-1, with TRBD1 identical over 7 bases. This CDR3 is CASGQDHYNEQFF. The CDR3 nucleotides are TGTGCCAGCGGACAGGACCACTACAATGAGCAGTTCTTC.